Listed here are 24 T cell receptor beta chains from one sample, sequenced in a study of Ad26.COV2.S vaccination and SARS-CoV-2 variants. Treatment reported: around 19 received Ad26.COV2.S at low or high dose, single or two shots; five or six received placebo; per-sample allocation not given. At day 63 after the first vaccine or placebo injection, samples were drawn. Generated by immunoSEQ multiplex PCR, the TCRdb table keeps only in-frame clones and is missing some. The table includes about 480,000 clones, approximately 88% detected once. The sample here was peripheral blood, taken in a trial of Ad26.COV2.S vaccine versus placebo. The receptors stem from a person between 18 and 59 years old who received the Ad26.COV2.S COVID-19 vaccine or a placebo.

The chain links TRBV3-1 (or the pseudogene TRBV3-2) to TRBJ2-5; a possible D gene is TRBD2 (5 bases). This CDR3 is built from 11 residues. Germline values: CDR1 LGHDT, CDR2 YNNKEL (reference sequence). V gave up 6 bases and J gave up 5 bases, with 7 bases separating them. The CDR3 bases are TGTGCCAGCAGTCCGGGGGAGACCCAGTACTTC. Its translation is CASSPGETQYF.

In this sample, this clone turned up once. In nucleotides, the CDR3 is TGTGCCAGCAGTTACTCGGGGTCGTCAACCCAGCATTTT. Translating it yields CASSYSGSSTQHF. The chain joins TRBV6-5 to TRBJ1-5; D is ambiguous. The CDR3 extends over 13 amino acids. The germline CDR1 and CDR2 sequences are MNHEY and SVGAGI. Trimming left V 0 bases short and J 11 bases short, with 11 bases between.

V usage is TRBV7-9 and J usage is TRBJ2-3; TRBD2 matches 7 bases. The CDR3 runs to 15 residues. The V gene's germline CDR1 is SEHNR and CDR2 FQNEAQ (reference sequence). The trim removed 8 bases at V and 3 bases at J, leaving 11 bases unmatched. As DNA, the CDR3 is TGTGCCAGCTCTTCCTTGTCTAGCGGTACAGATACGCAGTATTTT. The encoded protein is CASSSLSSGTDTQYF.

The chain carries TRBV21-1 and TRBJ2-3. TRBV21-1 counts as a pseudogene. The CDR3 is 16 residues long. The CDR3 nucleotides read TGTGCCAGCAGCGCTTTGGGAAAGGCCTTCACAGATACGCAGTATTTT. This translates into CASSALGKAFTDTQYF.

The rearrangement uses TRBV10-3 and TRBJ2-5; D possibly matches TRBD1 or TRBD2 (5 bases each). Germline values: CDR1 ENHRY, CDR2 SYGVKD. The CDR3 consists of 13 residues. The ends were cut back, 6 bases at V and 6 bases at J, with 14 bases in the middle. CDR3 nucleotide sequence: TGTGCCATCAGCGAATGGGGGACGCAGACCCAGTACTTC. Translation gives CAISEWGTQTQYF.

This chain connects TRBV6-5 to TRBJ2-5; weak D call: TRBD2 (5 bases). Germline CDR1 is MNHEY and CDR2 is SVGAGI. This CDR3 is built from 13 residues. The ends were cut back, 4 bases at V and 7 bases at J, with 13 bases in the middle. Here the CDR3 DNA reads TGTGCCAGCAGTTGGGAGCGGTCCGGGACCCAGTACTTC. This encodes CASSWERSGTQYF.

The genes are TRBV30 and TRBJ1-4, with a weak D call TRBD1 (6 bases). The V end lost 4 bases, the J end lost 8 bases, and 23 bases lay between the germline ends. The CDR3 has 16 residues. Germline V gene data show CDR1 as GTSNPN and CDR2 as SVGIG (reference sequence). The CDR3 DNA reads TGTGCCTGGAAATTTGAGAGAGCTGGAAGGGGGGAAAAACTGTTTTTT. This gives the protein CAWKFERAGRGEKLFF. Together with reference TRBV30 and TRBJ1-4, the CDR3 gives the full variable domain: SQTIHQWPATLVQPVGSPLSLECTVEGTSNPNLYWYRQAAGRGLQLLFYSVGIGQISSEVPQNLSASRPQDRQFILSSKKLLLSDSGFYLCAWKFERAGRGEKLFFGSGTQLSVL.

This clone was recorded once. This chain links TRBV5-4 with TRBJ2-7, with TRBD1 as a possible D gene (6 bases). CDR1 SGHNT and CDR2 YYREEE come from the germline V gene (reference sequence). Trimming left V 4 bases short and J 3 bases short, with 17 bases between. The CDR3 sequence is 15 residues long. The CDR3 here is CASSLPTGEYYEQYF. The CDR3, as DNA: TGTGCCAGCAGCCTCCCGACAGGAGAATACTACGAGCAGTACTTC.

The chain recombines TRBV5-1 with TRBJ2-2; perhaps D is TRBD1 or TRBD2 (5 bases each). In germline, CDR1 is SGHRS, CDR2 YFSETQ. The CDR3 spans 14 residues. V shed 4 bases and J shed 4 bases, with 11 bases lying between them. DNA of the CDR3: TGCGCCAGCAGCCTGGACGGGGCCACCGGGGAGCTGTTTTTT. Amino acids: CASSLDGATGELFF.

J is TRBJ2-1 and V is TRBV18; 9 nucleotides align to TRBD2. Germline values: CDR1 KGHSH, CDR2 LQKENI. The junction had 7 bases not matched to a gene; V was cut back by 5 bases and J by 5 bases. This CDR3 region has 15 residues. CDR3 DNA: TGTGCCAGCTCAAACGGCCTAGCGGGAAACAATGAGCAGTTCTTC. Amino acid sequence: CASSNGLAGNNEQFF.

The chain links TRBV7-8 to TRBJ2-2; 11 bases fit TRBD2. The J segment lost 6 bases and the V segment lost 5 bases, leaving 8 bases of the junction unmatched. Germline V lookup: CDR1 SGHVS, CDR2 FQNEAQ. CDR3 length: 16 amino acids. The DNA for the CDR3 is TGTGCCAGCAGCCGAACCGGACTAGCGGGCGCCGGGGAGCTGTTTTTT. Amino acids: CASSRTGLAGAGELFF.

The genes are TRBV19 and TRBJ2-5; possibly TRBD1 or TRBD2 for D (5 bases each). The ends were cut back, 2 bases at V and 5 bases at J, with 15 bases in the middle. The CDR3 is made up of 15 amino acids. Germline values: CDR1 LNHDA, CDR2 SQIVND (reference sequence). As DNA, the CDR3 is TGTGCCAGTAGTATACTGGCAGGGAGTACGGAGACCCAGTACTTC. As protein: CASSILAGSTETQYF.

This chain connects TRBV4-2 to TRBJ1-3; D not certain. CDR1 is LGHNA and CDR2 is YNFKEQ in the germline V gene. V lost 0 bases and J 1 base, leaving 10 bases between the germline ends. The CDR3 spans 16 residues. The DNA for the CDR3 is TGTGCCAGCAGCCAAGAGGGAAGAGGGTCTGGAAACACCATATATTTT. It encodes CASSQEGRGSGNTIYF.

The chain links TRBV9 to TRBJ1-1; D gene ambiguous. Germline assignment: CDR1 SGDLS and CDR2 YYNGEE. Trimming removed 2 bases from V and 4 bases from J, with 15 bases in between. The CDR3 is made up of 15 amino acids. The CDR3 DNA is TGTGCCAGCAGCGTGGACCAACAGTGGGGCACTGAAGCTTTCTTT. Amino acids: CASSVDQQWGTEAFF.

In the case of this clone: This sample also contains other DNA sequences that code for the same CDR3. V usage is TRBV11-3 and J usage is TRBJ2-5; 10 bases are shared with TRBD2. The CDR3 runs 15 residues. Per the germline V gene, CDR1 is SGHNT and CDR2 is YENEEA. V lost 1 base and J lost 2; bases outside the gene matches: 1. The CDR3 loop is CASSLGTSGQETQYF. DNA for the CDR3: TGTGCCAGCAGCTTAGGGACTAGCGGACAAGAGACCCAGTACTTC.

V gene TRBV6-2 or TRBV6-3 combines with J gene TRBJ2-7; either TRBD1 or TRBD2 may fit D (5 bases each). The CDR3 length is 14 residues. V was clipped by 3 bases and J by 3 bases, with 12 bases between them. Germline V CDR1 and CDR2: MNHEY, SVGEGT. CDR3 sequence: CASSYPGRSYEQYF. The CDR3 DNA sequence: TGTGCCAGCAGTTATCCGGGACGGAGCTACGAGCAGTACTTC.

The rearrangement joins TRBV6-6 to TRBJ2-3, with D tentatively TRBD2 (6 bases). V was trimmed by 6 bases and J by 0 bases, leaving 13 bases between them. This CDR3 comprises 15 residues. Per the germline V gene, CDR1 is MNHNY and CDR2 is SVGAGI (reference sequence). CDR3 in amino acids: CASRYSGTSTDTQYF. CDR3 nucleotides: TGTGCCAGCAGATATAGCGGCACTAGCACAGATACGCAGTATTTT.

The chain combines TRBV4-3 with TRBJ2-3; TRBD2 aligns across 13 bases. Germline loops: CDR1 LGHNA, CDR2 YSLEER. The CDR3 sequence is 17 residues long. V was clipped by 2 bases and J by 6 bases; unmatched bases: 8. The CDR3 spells CASSQSGLAGSGDTQYF. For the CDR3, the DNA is TGCGCCAGCAGCCAATCGGGACTAGCGGGATCGGGGGATACGCAGTATTTT.

The CDR3 is CASSFENSLGVQQYF. The CDR3 coding sequence is TGTGCCAGCAGCTTCGAGAACAGCCTAGGGGTGCAGCAGTACTTC. The gene calls are TRBV5-4 and TRBJ2-7, with a tentative D call TRBD1 (5 bases). Germline V gives CDR1 SGHNT, CDR2 YYREEE (reference sequence). The CDR3 runs to 15 residues. V was trimmed by 2 bases and J by 8 bases, leaving 20 bases between them.

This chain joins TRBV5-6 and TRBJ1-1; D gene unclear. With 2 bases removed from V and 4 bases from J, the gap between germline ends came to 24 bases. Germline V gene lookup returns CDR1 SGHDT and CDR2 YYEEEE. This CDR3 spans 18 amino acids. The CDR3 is CASSFRKSAEDFLTEAFF. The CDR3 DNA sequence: TGTGCCAGCAGCTTCCGTAAGTCGGCAGAAGACTTTCTCACTGAAGCTTTCTTT.

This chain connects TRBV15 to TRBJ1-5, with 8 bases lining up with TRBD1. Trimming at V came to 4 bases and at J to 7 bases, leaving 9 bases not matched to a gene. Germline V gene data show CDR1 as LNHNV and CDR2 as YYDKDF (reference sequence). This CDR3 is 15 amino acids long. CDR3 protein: CATSIDRGSGQPQHF. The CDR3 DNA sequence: TGTGCCACCAGCATCGACAGGGGATCGGGGCAGCCCCAGCATTTT.

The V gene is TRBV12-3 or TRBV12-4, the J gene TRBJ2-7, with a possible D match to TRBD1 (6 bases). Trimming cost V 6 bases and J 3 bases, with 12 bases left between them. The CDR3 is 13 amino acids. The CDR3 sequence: CASRRGQNYEQYF. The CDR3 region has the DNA TGTGCCAGCAGGCGAGGACAGAACTACGAGCAGTACTTC.

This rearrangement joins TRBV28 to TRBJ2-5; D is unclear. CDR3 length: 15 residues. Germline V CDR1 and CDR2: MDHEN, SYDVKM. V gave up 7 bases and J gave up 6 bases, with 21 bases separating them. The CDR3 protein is CASNEMIGLWQTQYF. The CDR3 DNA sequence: TGTGCCAGCAATGAAATGATTGGGCTGTGGCAGACCCAGTACTTC.

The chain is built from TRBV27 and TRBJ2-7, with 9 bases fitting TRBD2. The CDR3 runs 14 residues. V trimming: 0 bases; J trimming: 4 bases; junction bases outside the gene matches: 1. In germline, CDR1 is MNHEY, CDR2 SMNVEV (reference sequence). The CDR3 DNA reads TGTGCCAGCAGTTTATCGGCGGGAGGGTACGAGCAGTACTTC. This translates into CASSLSAGGYEQYF.